This T cell receptor (beta chain) was sequenced in a study of CD8 T cells in Susac syndrome. Broader study findings: The CD4+ T cell repertoires in Susac syndrome did not show any clonal expansion.

Note on this clonotype: Antigen: not known.

Germline lookup yields CDR1 SGHNT and CDR2 YENEEA. The CDR3 loop spans 14 amino acids. Reverse transcription of about 0.5 to 1 ug RNA used random hexamers. TCRdb used MiXCR to reprocess the immunoSEQ multiplex PCR reads, holding one entry per CDR3 protein. The sample contains roughly 150,000 distinct CDR3 sequences, around 95% of which appear only once. The source material was CD4+ T cells from PBMCs. This receptor was identified in a human donor with Susac syndrome. The V call is TRBV11-3, the J call TRBJ2-2; D possibly corresponds to TRBD1 (5 bases). In nucleotides, the CDR3 is TGTGCTAGCCGGATGGGGCCGAACACCGGGGAGCTGTTTTTT. Protein product: CASRMGPNTGELFF.